The 17 T cell receptor beta chains reported below all come from one sample, sequenced in a study of cytomegalovirus exposure and HLA in healthy donors. PCR used 60 Vbeta primers and 13 Jbeta primers. Generated by immunoSEQ multiplex PCR, the TCRdb table keeps only in-frame clones and is missing some. The repertoire consists of roughly 110,000 clones, with about four fifths occurring once and the leading ten covering roughly 6%. Sequencing used PBMCs. Source of these receptors: a woman aged 45 to 65 in good health and CMV-seropositive.

The rearrangement uses TRBV30 and TRBJ1-4, with D possibly TRBD1 on 5 matching bases. The CDR3 has 15 residues. Looked up from germline, CDR1 is GTSNPN and CDR2 is SVGIG (reference sequence). V lost 1 base, J lost 7 bases, and 16 bases lay in between. The CDR3 protein is CAWSGGTAGVEKLFF. In DNA form, the CDR3 reads TGTGCCTGGAGTGGGGGGACGGCGGGGGTTGAAAAACTGTTTTTT.

The gene calls are TRBV4-3 and TRBJ2-5; a weak D match, TRBD1 (5 bases). This CDR3 comprises 14 residues. V gave up 1 base and J gave up 7 bases, with 13 bases separating them. Germline V lookup: CDR1 LGHNA, CDR2 YSLEER. CDR3 residues: CASSQAAGSGTQYF. The CDR3 nucleotides are TGCGCCAGCAGCCAAGCGGCAGGGTCGGGGACCCAGTACTTC.

This chain links TRBV28 with TRBJ2-1; TRBD2 matches 12 bases. CDR3 size: 17 residues. Germline CDR1 is MDHEN and CDR2 is SYDVKM. V lost 2 bases and J lost 6; bases outside the gene matches: 8. The CDR3 DNA reads as TGTGCCAGCAGTTTAGGGCCTCTAGCGGGGGGGCCCAATGAGCAGTTCTTC. Translating it yields CASSLGPLAGGPNEQFF. Variable domain in full (rest from reference TRBV28 and TRBJ2-1): DVKVTQSSRYLVKRTGEKVFLECVQDMDHENMFWYRQDPGLGLRLIYFSYDVKMKEKGDIPEGYSVSREKKERFSLILESASTNQTSMYLCASSLGPLAGGPNEQFFGPGTRLTVL.

This chain connects TRBV18 to TRBJ2-5; perhaps TRBD2 as D (5 bases). Germline V gene data show CDR1 as KGHSH and CDR2 as LQKENI. The CDR3 spans 12 residues. Trimming shortened V by 4 bases and J by 5 bases, and 8 bases separated the two germline ends. The chain's CDR3 is CASSLKRETQYF. CDR3 nucleotide sequence: TGTGCCAGCTCACTCAAGCGGGAGACCCAGTACTTC.

The chain couples TRBV30 to TRBJ2-7; 7 bases align to TRBD1. The CDR3 runs 13 residues. The V segment lost 8 bases and the J segment 3 bases; nucleotides outside the gene matches: 10. Germline lookup yields CDR1 GTSNPN and CDR2 SVGIG (reference sequence). The CDR3 protein is CAGSETGIYEQYF. CDR3 DNA: TGTGCCGGATCGGAGACAGGGATCTACGAGCAGTACTTC.

The CDR3 DNA follows: TGTGCCAGCAGCTCCCGGACAGGGGGCAATGGCTACACCTTC. Amino acids: CASSSRTGGNGYTF. V usage is TRBV5-4 and J usage is TRBJ1-2, with 11 bases fitting TRBD1. The CDR3 totals 14 residues. V lost 3 bases and J lost 6; bases outside the gene matches: 4. Per germline, CDR1 SGHNT and CDR2 YYREEE (reference sequence).

This chain links TRBV2 with TRBJ1-1; perhaps TRBD1 as D (5 bases). V lost 6 bases and J 7 bases, leaving 15 bases between the germline ends. The CDR3 runs to 13 residues. Germline CDR1 and CDR2: SNHLY and FYNNEI. The CDR3 spells CASSPHPGFEAFF. CDR3 nucleotides: TGTGCCAGCAGCCCGCACCCAGGGTTTGAAGCTTTCTTT. The full variable domain, completed using reference TRBV2 and TRBJ1-1, is EPEVTQTPSHQVTQMGQEVILRCVPISNHLYFYWYRQILGQKVEFLVSFYNNEISEKSEIFDDQFSVERPDGSNFTLKIRSTKLEDSAMYFCASSPHPGFEAFFGQGTRLTVV.

The chain joins TRBV5-1 to TRBJ2-2, with 10 bases identical to TRBD2. The CDR3 spans 15 residues. V lost 4 bases to trimming and J lost 7 bases; unmatched junction nucleotides: 7. Germline V gene data show CDR1 as SGHRS and CDR2 as YFSETQ. CDR3: CASSRSGGAVGELFF. Here the CDR3 DNA reads TGCGCCAGCAGCCGAAGCGGGGGGGCCGTCGGGGAGCTGTTTTTT.

CDR3 bases: TGTGCCAGCAGCTTAGGCGGGCCAGTCCGTGAAGCTTTCTTT. Translated, it gives CASSLGGPVREAFF. The V gene is TRBV11-2, the J gene TRBJ1-1; D not certain. V was pared by 1 base and J by 7 bases, with 13 bases between. CDR1 and CDR2 from the germline V gene are SGHAT and FQNNGV. The length of the CDR3 is 14 residues. Filled out from reference TRBV11-2 and TRBJ1-1, the complete variable domain reads EAGVAQSPRYKIIEKRQSVAFWCNPISGHATLYWYQQILGQGPKLLIQFQNNGVVDDSQLPKDRFSAERLKGVDSTLKIQPAKLEDSAVYLCASSLGGPVREAFFGQGTRLTVV.

The chain employs TRBV4-3 and TRBJ2-3; 11 bases line up with TRBD2. Unmatched junction bases numbered 11, after V lost 1 base and J lost 2 bases. CDR1 is LGHNA, CDR2 YSLEER, per germline. The CDR3 totals 19 residues. The CDR3 here is CASSQVGVAGGGNTDTQYF. CDR3 sequence (DNA): TGCGCCAGCAGCCAAGTCGGAGTAGCGGGGGGGGGAAACACAGATACGCAGTATTTT.

The genes are TRBV23-1 and TRBJ1-1; D gene ambiguous. TRBV23-1 is recorded as an ORF, its role being uncertain. The CDR3 is 14 residues long. The V and J ends lost 4 bases and 5 bases respectively, with 14 bases between them. Here the CDR3 reads CASSPRPRGTEAFF. The CDR3 region has the DNA TGCGCCAGCAGTCCCCGCCCCCGAGGGACTGAAGCTTTCTTT.

This clone was counted only a few times. Here the CDR3 reads CASGLAIISEAFF. The CDR3 coding sequence is TGTGCCAGCGGTCTCGCTATTATAAGTGAAGCTTTCTTT. This chain uses TRBV5-5 with TRBJ1-1; no definite D call. V was cut by 7 bases and J by 7 bases, with 17 bases left in between. The V gene's germline CDR1 is SGHKS and CDR2 YYEKEE (reference sequence). The CDR3 is 13 residues long.

The chain combines TRBV5-1 with TRBJ2-7, with 12 bases fitting TRBD2. This CDR3 comprises 14 residues. Germline V gene lookup returns CDR1 SGHRS and CDR2 YFSETQ. J lost 6 bases, V lost 4 bases, and 5 bases had no gene match. CDR3 in amino acids: CASSPLAGGPEQYF. The CDR3 DNA sequence: TGCGCCAGCAGCCCCCTAGCGGGGGGGCCCGAGCAGTACTTC.

The chain employs TRBV4-2 and TRBJ1-4; 7 bases map to TRBD1. Germline CDR1 is LGHNA and CDR2 is YNFKEQ. J lost 6 bases, V lost 4 bases, and 5 bases had no gene match. The CDR3 consists of 14 residues. The CDR3 loop reads CASSRQGEDEKLFF. The DNA for the CDR3 is TGTGCCAGCAGCCGACAGGGAGAGGATGAAAAACTGTTTTTT.

The rearrangement joins TRBV4-2 to TRBJ1-2; TRBD1 is a possible D gene (5 bases). Trimming shortened V by 4 bases and J by 2 bases, and 14 bases separated the two germline ends. The CDR3 consists of 15 residues. Germline V gives CDR1 LGHNA, CDR2 YNFKEQ. The CDR3 bases are TGTGCCAGCAGCCGAATGACAGTTTTAAACTATGGCTACACCTTC. Translated: CASSRMTVLNYGYTF.

This chain uses TRBV5-1 with TRBJ1-2; TRBD1 is a possible D gene (5 bases). Germline values: CDR1 SGHRS, CDR2 YFSETQ. The V end was cut by 0 bases, the J end by 10 bases, with 10 bases between. The CDR3 contains 12 residues. CDR3 sequence: CASSLVQGDYTF. Here the CDR3 DNA reads TGCGCCAGCAGCTTGGTTCAGGGCGACTACACCTTC.

The chain couples TRBV6-5 to TRBJ1-2, with TRBD1 matching over 10 bases. Germline V gene lookup returns CDR1 MNHEY and CDR2 SVGAGI. V shed 5 bases and J 8 bases; nucleotides not matched to a gene: 11. The CDR3 is 15 amino acids. CDR3 in amino acids: CASSPDRGPELGYTF. CDR3 sequence (DNA): TGTGCCAGCAGTCCCGACAGGGGGCCCGAATTAGGCTACACCTTC.